This TCR beta chain emerged from a study of OX40 agonist ivuxolimab in advanced cancers. In the study overall: About 42% of patients had received prior checkpoint inhibitor therapy.

Study-wide results and limits: Antigen specificity of clonally expanded peripheral T cells was not established.

Turning to this clone: Its target is not known.

Here immunoSEQ multiplex PCR was the method, and the copy in TCRdb shows in-frame clones only, minus some. Among approximately 68,000 clones listed, 82% were seen once. The TCR sequence derives from an adult with an advanced solid tumor such as melanoma, head and neck, liver or kidney cancer. Sequenced here: CD4+ or CD8+ T cells sorted from blood, sampled in a trial of the OX40 agonist ivuxolimab.

The CDR3 protein is CASSFSEMGLLAYEQYF. CDR3 DNA sequence: TGTGCCAGCAGTTTTTCTGAGATGGGACTACTAGCCTACGAGCAGTACTTC. The gene calls are TRBV28 and TRBJ2-7; 7 positions agree with TRBD2. This CDR3 is 17 amino acids long. Germline lookup yields CDR1 MDHEN and CDR2 SYDVKM. The ends lost 3 bases at V and 2 bases at J; junction bases unmatched: 13.